One sample yielded the 22 T cell receptor beta chains listed below, sequenced in a study of T cell repertoires in cytomegalovirus infection. TCRdb re-derived calls from the reads in MiXCR, one entry per CDR3 protein. The table records 250,000 or so distinct CDR3 sequences, roughly 10% of them present only once. The sequenced material came from PBMCs. Receptors originate from a human donor in good health (CMV status not recorded). Some clones in this sample may be carry-over from other donors' samples.

This clonotype was found a few times. The genes are TRBV19 and TRBJ2-2; D tentatively reads TRBD1 or TRBD2 (5 bases each). This CDR3 comprises 17 residues. The germline CDR1 and CDR2 sequences are LNHDA and SQIVND (reference sequence). The V end was cut by 7 bases, the J end by 0 bases, with 18 bases between. CDR3 bases: TGTGCCAGTACCCCGGGACGGATACTCGCGAACACCGGGGAGCTGTTTTTT. Encoded protein: CASTPGRILANTGELFF. Complete variable domain (other parts from reference TRBV19 and TRBJ2-2): DGGITQSPKYLFRKEGQNVTLSCEQNLNHDAMYWYRQDPGQGLRLIYYSQIVNDFQKGDIAEGYSVSREKKESFPLTVTSAQKNPTAFYLCASTPGRILANTGELFFGEGSRLTVL.

This clonotype was picked up many times. The V call is TRBV7-2, the J call TRBJ1-2; 9 bases line up with TRBD1. The ends lost 5 bases at V and 5 bases at J; junction bases unmatched: 15. The CDR3 length is 17 residues. CDR1 is SGHTA and CDR2 is FQGNSA in the germline V gene. CDR3 residues: CASSQSKTGGLGYGYTF. Written as DNA, the CDR3 is TGTGCCAGCAGCCAGTCCAAAACAGGGGGCTTAGGTTATGGCTACACCTTC.

There are a few counts of this clonotype. The V and J genes are TRBV5-1 and TRBJ1-2, with 9 nucleotides matching TRBD1. Per germline, CDR1 SGHRS and CDR2 YFSETQ. The CDR3 consists of 13 residues. Trimming took 4 bases from V and 10 from J; bases not matched to a gene: 8. The CDR3 region is CASSPGTGFDYTF. The CDR3 DNA sequence: TGCGCCAGCAGCCCGGGGACAGGGTTCGACTACACCTTC.

This clonotype was recorded many times. V gene TRBV7-2 combines with J gene TRBJ1-1; possible D gene TRBD1, 6 bases. The CDR3 covers 15 residues. The V gene's germline CDR1 is SGHTA and CDR2 FQGNSA. Trimming took 5 bases from V and 1 from J, leaving 14 bases between them. Here the CDR3 DNA reads TGTGCCAGCAGCCTAGTCGGGGGGCAGAACACTGAAGCTTTCTTT. This encodes CASSLVGGQNTEAFF.

V and J are TRBV7-3 and TRBJ2-5; TRBD2 matches at 7 bases. Germline loops: CDR1 SGHTA, CDR2 FQGTGA. The CDR3 is made up of 14 amino acids. With V trimmed by 1 base and J by 5 bases, 4 bases remained unmatched. The CDR3: CASSLNGGGETQYF. DNA for the CDR3: TGTGCCAGCAGCTTAAACGGGGGAGGGGAGACCCAGTACTTC.

This clonotype was seen ten or more times. This CDR3 is CASSLYLGRDTEAFF. The DNA of the CDR3 is TGTGCCAGCAGCTTATATTTGGGGCGGGACACTGAAGCTTTCTTT. The chain has TRBV7-2 and TRBJ1-1, with a possible D match to TRBD1 (5 bases). The CDR3 length is 15 residues. V was pared by 2 bases and J by 3 bases, with 13 bases between. Germline V gene sequence: CDR1 SGHTA, CDR2 FQGNSA.

Only a few counts were recorded for this clonotype. This sequence joins TRBV19 and TRBJ2-3, with a possible D match to TRBD2 (5 bases). This CDR3 is built from 13 residues. From germline, CDR1 is LNHDA and CDR2 SQIVND (reference sequence). The V end was cut by 0 bases, the J end by 7 bases, with 8 bases between. CDR3 protein: CASSIDPGYTQYF. Here the CDR3 DNA reads TGTGCCAGTAGTATAGATCCGGGGTATACGCAGTATTTT.

This clonotype was detected ten times or more. The chain links TRBV7-2 to TRBJ2-1; possibly TRBD2 for D (6 bases). Germline CDR1 SGHTA, CDR2 FQGNSA. V was pared by 7 bases and J by 5 bases, with 15 bases between. There are 14 residues in the CDR3. The DNA of the CDR3 is TGTGCCAGCACCCGAACTAGCAACAACAATGAGCAGTTCTTC. The encoded protein is CASTRTSNNNEQFF.

V is TRBV19 and J is TRBJ2-6; TRBD1 is a possible D gene (6 bases). The germline CDR1 and CDR2 sequences are LNHDA and SQIVND (reference sequence). The V end lost 6 bases, the J end lost 4 bases, and 10 bases lay between the germline ends. The CDR3 contains 14 residues. The CDR3 sequence is CASRSGAGANVLTF. CDR3 DNA sequence: TGTGCCAGTAGGTCAGGGGCCGGGGCCAACGTCCTGACTTTC.

This clonotype was detected ten times or more. V is TRBV4-3 and J is TRBJ2-7; 10 positions agree with TRBD2. Germline V gene data show CDR1 as LGHNA and CDR2 as YSLEER. There are 14 residues in the CDR3. Trimming at V came to 4 bases and at J to 5 bases, leaving 5 bases not matched to a gene. The CDR3 nucleotides read TGCGCCAGCAGCCCGCTAGCGGGAGTTGACGAGCAGTACTTC. This sequence encodes CASSPLAGVDEQYF.

This clonotype has more than one count but fewer than ten. The chain employs TRBV7-2 and TRBJ2-7; D gene ambiguous. The germline CDR1 and CDR2 sequences are SGHTA and FQGNSA. V was shortened by 1 base and J by 2 bases, with 9 bases between the two germline ends. The CDR3 is 14 amino acids. The CDR3 protein is CASSLERVTYEQYF. Here the CDR3 DNA reads TGTGCCAGCAGCTTAGAGCGCGTAACCTACGAGCAGTACTTC.

This clonotype occurred many times. This chain connects TRBV7-2 to TRBJ2-7; D is uncertain. This CDR3 spans 14 amino acids. Germline values: CDR1 SGHTA, CDR2 FQGNSA. V gave up 0 bases and J gave up 3 bases, with 9 bases separating them. In DNA, the CDR3 is TGTGCCAGCAGCTTAGCGCGTGACGTCTACGAGCAGTACTTC. Protein product: CASSLARDVYEQYF.

At least ten counts were recorded for this clonotype. The rearrangement uses TRBV25-1 and TRBJ1-2, with 10 positions matching TRBD1. The germline V gene encodes CDR1 MGHDK and CDR2 SYGVNS. Trimming removed 6 bases from V and 4 bases from J; junction bases left unmatched: 5. There are 14 residues in the CDR3. Here the CDR3 reads CASSPGQGIYGYTF. In DNA form, the CDR3 reads TGTGCCAGCAGCCCGGGACAGGGGATCTATGGCTACACCTTC.

This clonotype appeared many times. This sequence joins TRBV7-2 and TRBJ1-2; D may be TRBD1 (5 bases). This CDR3 is built from 16 residues. Germline values: CDR1 SGHTA, CDR2 FQGNSA. V was pared by 2 bases and J by 3 bases, with 16 bases between. The CDR3 here is CASSLTHGGYYYGYTF. The CDR3 nucleotides read TGTGCCAGCAGCTTAACGCATGGGGGGTATTACTATGGCTACACCTTC.

This clonotype was seen a few times. The rearrangement links TRBV20-1 to TRBJ1-2; perhaps TRBD1 as D (5 bases). There are 15 residues in the CDR3. Germline CDR1 is DFQATT and CDR2 is SNEGSKA (reference sequence). V gave up 3 bases and J gave up 6 bases, with 20 bases separating them. The CDR3 DNA is TGCAGTGCTAGGTCACCAGGGAGTCGTTTCGATGGCTACACCTTC. This codes for CSARSPGSRFDGYTF.

With regard to this clonotype: A much larger clone differs from this one at a single base, so this may be a read error. The chain joins TRBV7-8 to TRBJ2-7, with D unclear. This CDR3 is 12 amino acids long. From germline, CDR1 is SGHVS and CDR2 FQNEAQ. The CDR3 bases are TGTGCCAGCAGCTTATGGCCATACGAGCAGTGCTTC. Its translation is CASSLWPYEQCF.

This clonotype was seen a handful of times. The rearrangement uses TRBV5-6 and TRBJ1-6, with 11 positions matching TRBD1. CDR3 length: 14 amino acids. The germline gives CDR1 SGHDT, CDR2 YYEEEE. After removal of 5 bases from V and 9 bases from J, the junction contained 4 bases not matched to a gene. The CDR3 DNA sequence: TGTGCCAGCAGACGTGGACAGGGGGCTTCACCCCTCCACTTT. This translates into CASRRGQGASPLHF.

This clonotype was found many times. This chain joins TRBV7-3 and TRBJ2-1; TRBD2 agrees at 9 bases. In germline, CDR1 is SGHTA, CDR2 FQGTGA. V was pared by 0 bases and J by 5 bases, with 2 bases of the junction left unmatched. The CDR3 runs to 15 residues. The CDR3 DNA follows: TGTGCCAGCAGCTTAACTAGCGGGGGTAACAATGAGCAGTTCTTC. Translation gives CASSLTSGGNNEQFF.

This clonotype was seen at least ten times. This chain connects TRBV20-1 to TRBJ2-7, with TRBD2 as a possible D gene (7 bases). V was cut by 0 bases and J by 1 base, with 16 bases left in between. This CDR3 is built from 16 residues. Germline V lookup: CDR1 DFQATT, CDR2 SNEGSKA (reference sequence). DNA for the CDR3: TGCAGTGCTAGAGAGACGACTAGGGGGGGATCCTACGAGCAGTACTTC. This sequence encodes CSARETTRGGSYEQYF.

This clonotype was seen at least ten times. The rearrangement joins TRBV7-2 to TRBJ1-2; D might be TRBD1 (5 bases). The CDR3 consists of 14 residues. The germline V gene has CDR1 SGHTA and CDR2 FQGNSA. Trimming took off 0 bases at V and 6 bases at J, with 11 bases between the two ends. The CDR3 DNA reads as TGTGCCAGCAGCTTAGCGAGGGGTACCCATGGCTACACCTTC. Its protein is CASSLARGTHGYTF.

Many counts were recorded for this clonotype. The chain has TRBV29-1 and TRBJ1-3; D not certain. The V end was cut by 8 bases, the J end by 0 bases, with 17 bases between. This CDR3 is built from 15 residues. The V gene's germline CDR1 is SQVTM and CDR2 ANQGSEA. Here the CDR3 DNA reads TGCAGCATCCGGGGAGGCCCCAACTCTGGAAACACCATATATTTT. Its translation is CSIRGGPNSGNTIYF.

This clonotype appeared many times. V and J are TRBV7-8 and TRBJ1-1; a possible D gene is TRBD1 (6 bases). V was trimmed by 2 bases and J by 5 bases, leaving 18 bases between them. Germline assignment: CDR1 SGHVS and CDR2 FQNEAQ. CDR3 length: 16 residues. The CDR3 sequence: CASSLQPPRGGTEAFF. Here the CDR3 DNA reads TGTGCCAGCAGCTTACAACCCCCCAGGGGAGGAACTGAAGCTTTCTTT.